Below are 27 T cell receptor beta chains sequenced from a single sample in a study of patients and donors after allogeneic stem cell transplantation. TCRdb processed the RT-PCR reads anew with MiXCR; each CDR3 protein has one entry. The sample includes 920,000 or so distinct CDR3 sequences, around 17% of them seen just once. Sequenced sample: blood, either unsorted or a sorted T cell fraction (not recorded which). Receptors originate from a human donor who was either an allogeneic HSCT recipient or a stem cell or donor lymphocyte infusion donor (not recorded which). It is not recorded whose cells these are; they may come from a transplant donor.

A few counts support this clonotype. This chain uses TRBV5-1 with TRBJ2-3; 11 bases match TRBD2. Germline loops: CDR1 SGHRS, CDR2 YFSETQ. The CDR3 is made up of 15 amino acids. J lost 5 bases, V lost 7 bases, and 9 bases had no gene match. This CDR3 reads CASRKPGLAEDTQYF. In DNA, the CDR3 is TGCGCCAGCCGGAAACCGGGACTAGCGGAAGATACGCAGTATTTT. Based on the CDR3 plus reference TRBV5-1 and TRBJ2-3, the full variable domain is KAGVTQTPRYLIKTRGQQVTLSCSPISGHRSVSWYQQTPGQGLQFLFEYFSETQRNKGNFPGRFSGRQFSNSRSEMNVSTLELGDSALYLCASRKPGLAEDTQYFGPGTRLTVL.

CDR3 sequence reads: CASTRGTPRGTEAFF. The CDR3 bases are TGTGCCAGCACAAGGGGGACGCCCAGGGGCACTGAAGCTTTCTTT. This sequence joins TRBV21-1 and TRBJ1-1; the D call TRBD1 from the table was never checked on the DNA. TRBV21-1 has pseudogene status. The CDR3 runs 15 residues.

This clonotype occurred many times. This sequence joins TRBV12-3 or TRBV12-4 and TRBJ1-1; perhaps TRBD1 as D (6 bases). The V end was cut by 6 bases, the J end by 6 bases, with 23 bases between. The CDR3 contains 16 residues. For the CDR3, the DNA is TGTGCCAGCAGCCACCCTTTACAGGGCAGGTACCCTGAAGCTTTCTTT. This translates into CASSHPLQGRYPEAFF.

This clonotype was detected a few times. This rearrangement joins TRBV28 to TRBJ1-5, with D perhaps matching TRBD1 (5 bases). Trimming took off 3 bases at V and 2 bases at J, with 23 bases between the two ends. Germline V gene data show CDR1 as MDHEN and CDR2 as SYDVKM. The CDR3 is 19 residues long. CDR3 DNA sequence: TGTGCCAGCAGTTTCAAGGCCGGCAGGGTGAGGGGTGGCAATCAGCCCCAGCATTTT. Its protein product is CASSFKAGRVRGGNQPQHF.

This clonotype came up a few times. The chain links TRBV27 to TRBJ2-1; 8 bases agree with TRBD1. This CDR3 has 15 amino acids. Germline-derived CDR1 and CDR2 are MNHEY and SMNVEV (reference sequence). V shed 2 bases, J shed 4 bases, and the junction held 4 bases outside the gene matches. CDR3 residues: CASSLTQGAYNEQFF. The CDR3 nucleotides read TGTGCCAGCAGTTTAACCCAGGGGGCGTACAATGAGCAGTTCTTC.

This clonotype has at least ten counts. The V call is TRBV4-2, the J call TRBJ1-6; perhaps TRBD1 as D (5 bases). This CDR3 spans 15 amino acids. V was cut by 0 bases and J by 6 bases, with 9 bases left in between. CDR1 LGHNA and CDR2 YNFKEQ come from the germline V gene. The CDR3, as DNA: TGTGCCAGCAGCCAAGATTGGGGCGGTAATTCACCCCTCCACTTT. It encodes CASSQDWGGNSPLHF.

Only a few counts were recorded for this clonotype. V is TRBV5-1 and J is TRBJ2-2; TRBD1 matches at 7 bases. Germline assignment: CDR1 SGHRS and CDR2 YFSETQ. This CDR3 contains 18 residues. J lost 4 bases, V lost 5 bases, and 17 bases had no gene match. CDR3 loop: CASSKLAPGQRTTGELFF. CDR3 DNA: TGCGCCAGCAGTAAGTTGGCACCGGGACAGAGAACCACCGGGGAGCTGTTTTTT.

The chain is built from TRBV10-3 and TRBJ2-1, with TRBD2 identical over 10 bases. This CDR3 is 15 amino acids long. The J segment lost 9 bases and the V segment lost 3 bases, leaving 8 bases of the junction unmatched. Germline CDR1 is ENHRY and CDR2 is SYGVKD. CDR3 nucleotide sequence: TGTGCCATCAGTGAAAGCGGGAGGGCCTCGGGTGAGCAGTTCTTC. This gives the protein CAISESGRASGEQFF.

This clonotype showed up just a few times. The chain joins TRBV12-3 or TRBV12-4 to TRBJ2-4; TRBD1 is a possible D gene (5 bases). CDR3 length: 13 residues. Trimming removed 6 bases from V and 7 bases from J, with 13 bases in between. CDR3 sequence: CASSHRMENIQYF. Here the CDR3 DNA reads TGTGCCAGCAGCCACAGGATGGAGAACATTCAGTACTTC.

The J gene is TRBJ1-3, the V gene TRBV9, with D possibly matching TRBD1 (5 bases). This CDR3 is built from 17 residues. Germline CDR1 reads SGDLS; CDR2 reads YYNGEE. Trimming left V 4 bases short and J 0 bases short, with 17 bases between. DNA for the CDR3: TGTGCCAGCAGCCCCTCCAGGGCCCCGGGCTCTGGAAACACCATATATTTT. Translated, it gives CASSPSRAPGSGNTIYF.

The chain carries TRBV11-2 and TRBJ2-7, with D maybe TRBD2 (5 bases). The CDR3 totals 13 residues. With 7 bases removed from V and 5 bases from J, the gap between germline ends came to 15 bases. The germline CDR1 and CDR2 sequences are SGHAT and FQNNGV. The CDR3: CASTRVAAHEQYF. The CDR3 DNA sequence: TGTGCCAGCACGCGGGTAGCCGCCCACGAGCAGTACTTC.

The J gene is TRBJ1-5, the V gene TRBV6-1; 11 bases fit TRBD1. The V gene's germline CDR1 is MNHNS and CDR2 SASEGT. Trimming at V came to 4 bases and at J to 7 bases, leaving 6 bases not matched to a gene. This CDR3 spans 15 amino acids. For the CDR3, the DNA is TGTGCCAGCAGTGGCCGGACAGGGGGCGGGCAGCCCCAGCATTTT. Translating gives CASSGRTGGGQPQHF.

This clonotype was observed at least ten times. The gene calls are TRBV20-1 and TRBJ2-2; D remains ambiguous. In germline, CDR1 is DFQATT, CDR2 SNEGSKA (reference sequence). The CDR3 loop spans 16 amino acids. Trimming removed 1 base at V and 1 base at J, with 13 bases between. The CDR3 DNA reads TGCAGTGCTAGAGGGGTCCCTACCCAGAACACCGGGGAGCTGTTTTTT. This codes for CSARGVPTQNTGELFF.

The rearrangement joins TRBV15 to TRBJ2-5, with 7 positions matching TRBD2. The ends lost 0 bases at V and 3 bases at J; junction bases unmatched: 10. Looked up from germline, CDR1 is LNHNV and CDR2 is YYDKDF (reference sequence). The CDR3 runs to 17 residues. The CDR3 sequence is CATSRDFMGLQEETQYF. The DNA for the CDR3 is TGTGCCACCAGCAGAGATTTTATGGGACTACAAGAAGAGACCCAGTACTTC. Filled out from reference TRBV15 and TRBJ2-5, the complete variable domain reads DAMVIQNPRYQVTQFGKPVTLSCSQTLNHNVMYWYQQKSSQAPKLLFHYYDKDFNNEADTPDNFQSRRPNTSFCFLDIRSPGLGDTAMYLCATSRDFMGLQEETQYFGPGTRLLVL.

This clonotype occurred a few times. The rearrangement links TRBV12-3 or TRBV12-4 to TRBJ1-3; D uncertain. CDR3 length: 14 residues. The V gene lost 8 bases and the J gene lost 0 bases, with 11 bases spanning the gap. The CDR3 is CASGKSRSGNTIYF. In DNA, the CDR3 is TGTGCCAGCGGAAAATCCCGCTCTGGAAACACCATATATTTT.

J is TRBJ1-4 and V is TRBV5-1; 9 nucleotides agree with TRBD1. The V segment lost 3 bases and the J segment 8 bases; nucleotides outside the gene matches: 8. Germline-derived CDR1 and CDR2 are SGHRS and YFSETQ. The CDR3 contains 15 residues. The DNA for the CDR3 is TGCGCCAGCAGCTCCACCGGGACAGGGTCCGAAAAACTGTTTTTT. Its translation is CASSSTGTGSEKLFF.

CDR3: CASSQDRGGSSYNEQFF. The CDR3 DNA reads TGTGCCAGCAGCCAAGATAGGGGCGGGAGCTCCTACAATGAGCAGTTCTTC. V and J are TRBV3-1 and TRBJ2-1; 7 bases align to TRBD2. Germline V CDR1 and CDR2: LGHDT, YNNKEL (reference sequence). The CDR3 covers 17 residues. V was pared by 0 bases and J by 0 bases, with 5 bases of the junction left unmatched.

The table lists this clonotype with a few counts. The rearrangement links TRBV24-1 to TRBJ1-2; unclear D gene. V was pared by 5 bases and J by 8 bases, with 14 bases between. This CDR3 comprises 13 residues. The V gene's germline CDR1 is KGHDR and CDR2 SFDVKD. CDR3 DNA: TGTGCCACCAGTGCCTCGGACCAAAAGGGCTACACCTTC. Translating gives CATSASDQKGYTF.

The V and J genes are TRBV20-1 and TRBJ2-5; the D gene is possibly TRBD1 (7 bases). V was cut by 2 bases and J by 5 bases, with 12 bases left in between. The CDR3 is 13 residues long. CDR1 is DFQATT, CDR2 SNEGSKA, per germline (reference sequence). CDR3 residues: CSARKEGAETQYF. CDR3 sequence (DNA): TGCAGTGCTAGAAAGGAGGGGGCGGAGACCCAGTACTTC.

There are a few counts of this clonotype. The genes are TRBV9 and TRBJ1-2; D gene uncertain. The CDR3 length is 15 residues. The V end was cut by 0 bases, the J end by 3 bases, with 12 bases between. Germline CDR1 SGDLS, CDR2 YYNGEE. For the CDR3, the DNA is TGTGCCAGCAGCGTAGAGGTGGGTTCCTACTATGGCTACACCTTC. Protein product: CASSVEVGSYYGYTF.

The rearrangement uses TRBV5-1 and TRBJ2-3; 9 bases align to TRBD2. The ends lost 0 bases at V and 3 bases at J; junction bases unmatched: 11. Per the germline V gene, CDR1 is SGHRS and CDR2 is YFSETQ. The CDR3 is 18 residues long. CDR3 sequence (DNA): TGCGCCAGCAGCTTGGGTGATATTGGTAGCGGGAGAACAGATACGCAGTATTTT. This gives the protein CASSLGDIGSGRTDTQYF.

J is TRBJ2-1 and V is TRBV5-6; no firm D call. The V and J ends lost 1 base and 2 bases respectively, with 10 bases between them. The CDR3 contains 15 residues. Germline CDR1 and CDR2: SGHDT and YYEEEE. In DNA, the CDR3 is TGTGCCAGCAGCTTGCTGGCGAGCCCCTACAATGAGCAGTTCTTC. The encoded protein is CASSLLASPYNEQFF.

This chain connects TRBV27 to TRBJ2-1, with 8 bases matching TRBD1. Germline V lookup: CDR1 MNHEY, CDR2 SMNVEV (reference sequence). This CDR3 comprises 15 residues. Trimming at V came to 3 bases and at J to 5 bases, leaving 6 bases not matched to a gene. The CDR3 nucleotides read TGTGCCAGCAGTTTTGAGGGACAGGTTCACAATGAGCAGTTCTTC. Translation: CASSFEGQVHNEQFF.

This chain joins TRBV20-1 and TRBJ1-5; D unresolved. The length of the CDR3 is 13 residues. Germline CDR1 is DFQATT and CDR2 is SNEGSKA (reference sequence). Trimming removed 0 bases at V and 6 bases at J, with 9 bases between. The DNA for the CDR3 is TGCAGTGCTAGAGATCCGGTGGGTCAGCCCCAGCATTTT. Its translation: CSARDPVGQPQHF.

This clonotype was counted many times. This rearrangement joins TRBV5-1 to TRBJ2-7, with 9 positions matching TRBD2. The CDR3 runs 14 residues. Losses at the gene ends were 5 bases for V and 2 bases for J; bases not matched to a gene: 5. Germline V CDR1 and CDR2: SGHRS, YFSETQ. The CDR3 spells CASRVTSGTYEQYF. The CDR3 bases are TGCGCCAGCAGGGTGACTAGCGGAACCTACGAGCAGTACTTC.

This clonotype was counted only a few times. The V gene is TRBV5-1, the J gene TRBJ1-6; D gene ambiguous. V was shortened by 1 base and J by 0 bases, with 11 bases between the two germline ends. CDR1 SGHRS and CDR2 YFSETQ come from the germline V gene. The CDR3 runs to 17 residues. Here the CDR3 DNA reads TGCGCCAGCAGCTTGATCGGTCTGAGCTCCTATAATTCACCCCTCCACTTT. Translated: CASSLIGLSSYNSPLHF.

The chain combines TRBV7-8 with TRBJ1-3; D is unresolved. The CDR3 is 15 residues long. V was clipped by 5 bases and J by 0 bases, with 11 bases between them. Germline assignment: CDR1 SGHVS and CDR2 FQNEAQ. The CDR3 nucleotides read TGTGCCAGCAGCATAAGAGATCTCTCTGGAAACACCATATATTTT. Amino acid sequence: CASSIRDLSGNTIYF. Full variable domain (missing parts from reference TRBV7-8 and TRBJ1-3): GAGVSQSPRYKVAKRGQDVALRCDPISGHVSLFWYQQALGQGPEFLTYFQNEAQLDKSGLPSDRFFAERPEGSVSTLKIQRTQQEDSAVYLCASSIRDLSGNTIYFGEGSWLTVV.